The count of the clone carrying this T cell receptor beta chain is one. V shed 4 bases and J shed 0 bases, with 9 bases lying between them. Germline V gene sequence: CDR1 GTSNPN, CDR2 SVGIG (reference sequence). There are 13 residues in the CDR3. Profiled with immunoSEQ multiplex PCR; TCRdb holds only in-frame clones, not every one. The sample includes over 35,000 clones, 90% to 95% of them seen just once. The data are from a study of T cell changes during pregnancy in multiple sclerosis. The chain carries TRBV30 and TRBJ1-1; D gene uncertain. Source: CD8+ T cells from peripheral blood mononuclear cells, taken in the third trimester of pregnancy. The source is a female donor with multiple sclerosis, enrolled in a pregnancy study. CDR3 sequence reads: CAWNNGLNTEAFF. In DNA, the CDR3 is TGTGCCTGGAACAATGGCTTGAACACTGAAGCTTTCTTT.